These 10 T cell receptor beta chains share one sample of origin, sequenced in a study of T cell responses to AZD1222 COVID-19 vaccine. The method was immunoSEQ multiplex PCR; TCRdb's version includes in-frame clones alone and lacks a portion of them. The table lists some 200,000 clones, about 93% of them singletons. The sample here was peripheral blood, taken 28 days after the second AZD1222 dose. The source of these receptors is an adult who received the AZD1222 COVID-19 vaccine.

This chain connects TRBV12-5 to TRBJ2-3; possibly TRBD1 for D (7 bases). Germline CDR1 reads LGHNT; CDR2 reads FRNRAP. This CDR3 contains 14 residues. V dropped 5 bases and J dropped 4 bases, with 13 bases sitting between them. The CDR3 bases are TGTGCTAGTGGTCCCTCAGGGGGGCCAGATACGCAGTATTTT. Its translation: CASGPSGGPDTQYF.

The V gene is TRBV4-1, the J gene TRBJ1-2; no clear D gene. Germline assignment: CDR1 MGHRA and CDR2 YSYEKL. Trimming pared 1 base from V and 4 bases from J, leaving 10 bases between. CDR3 length equals 14 residues. The chain's CDR3 is CASSQGANGYGYTF. The CDR3 DNA sequence: TGCGCCAGCAGCCAAGGGGCCAACGGCTATGGCTACACCTTC.

The chain carries TRBV7-2 and TRBJ1-5; 7 nucleotides match TRBD1. With V trimmed by 2 bases and J by 4 bases, 8 bases remained unmatched. The CDR3 has 16 amino acids. Germline loops: CDR1 SGHTA, CDR2 FQGNSA. The DNA for the CDR3 is TGTGCCAGCAGCTTAACCGGACAGGCCGGTAATCAGCCCCAGCATTTT. Protein sequence: CASSLTGQAGNQPQHF.

The rearrangement uses TRBV9 and TRBJ2-3; D ambiguous. This CDR3 region has 17 residues. Germline values: CDR1 SGDLS, CDR2 YYNGEE. V was trimmed by 3 bases and J by 0 bases, leaving 17 bases between them. The CDR3 bases are TGTGCCAGCAGCGAGAGCCGACTGGTAACTAGCACAGATACGCAGTATTTT. Translated: CASSESRLVTSTDTQYF.

J is TRBJ2-2 and V is TRBV19; D gene uncertain. Germline CDR1 reads LNHDA; CDR2 reads SQIVND (reference sequence). The ends were cut back, 2 bases at V and 4 bases at J, with 11 bases in the middle. The CDR3 is made up of 15 amino acids. CDR3 in DNA: TGTGCCAGTAGTATAAAAACCCGAGTCACCGGGGAGCTGTTTTTT. Its translation is CASSIKTRVTGELFF.

The rearrangement uses TRBV3-1 (or the pseudogene TRBV3-2) and TRBJ1-6; D remains ambiguous. Germline CDR1 and CDR2: LGHDT and YNNKEL (reference sequence). This CDR3 spans 13 amino acids. With 5 bases removed from V and 9 bases from J, the gap between germline ends came to 11 bases. The CDR3 loop reads CASSTNRGSPLHF. DNA for the CDR3: TGTGCCAGCAGCACCAACCGAGGTTCACCCCTCCACTTT.

The chain is built from TRBV18 and TRBJ1-3; D unclear. V was clipped by 3 bases and J by 0 bases, with 9 bases between them. This CDR3 has 15 residues. The germline CDR1 and CDR2 sequences are KGHSH and LQKENI. CDR3 in DNA: TGTGCCAGCTCACCCCCTGGCGGCTCTGGAAACACCATATATTTT. It translates to CASSPPGGSGNTIYF.

This chain links TRBV6-1 with TRBJ1-3; TRBD1 is a possible D gene (5 bases). Trimming stripped 3 bases from V and 3 bases from J, with 9 bases between. The CDR3 has 14 amino acids. Germline V gene lookup returns CDR1 MNHNS and CDR2 SASEGT. CDR3 DNA sequence: TGTGCCAGCAGTGAGGGGACCGTTGGAAACACCATATATTTT. Translated: CASSEGTVGNTIYF.

The rearrangement links TRBV19 to TRBJ1-5, with D maybe TRBD1 (5 bases). From germline, CDR1 is LNHDA and CDR2 SQIVND (reference sequence). The V end lost 5 bases, the J end lost 4 bases, and 15 bases lay between the germline ends. This CDR3 contains 15 residues. The CDR3 protein is CASSVGQWRNQPQHF. CDR3 DNA sequence: TGTGCCAGTAGTGTCGGACAATGGAGGAATCAGCCCCAGCATTTT.

The rearrangement links TRBV14 to TRBJ1-2, with TRBD1 as a possible D gene (5 bases). Germline V gene data show CDR1 as SGHDN and CDR2 as FVKESK. V dropped 0 bases and J dropped 5 bases, with 10 bases sitting between them. The CDR3 contains 14 residues. The DNA for the CDR3 is TGTGCCAGCAGCCAAGATTGGGGGGGATATGGCTACACCTTC. Translated: CASSQDWGGYGYTF.